One sample yielded the 20 T cell receptor beta chains listed below, sequenced in a study of vaccination and CD4 T cells after COVID-19. No antigens are known for them. Sequence data for DNA of cultured CD4+ T cells were generated by the Oncomine TCR Beta short-read assay. TCRdb itself ran the PCR reads through MiXCR, one entry per CDR3 protein. Of roughly 8,000 distinct CDR3 sequences listed, around 42% are singletons. The treatment denotes: approximately nine-day PBMC culture with coronavirus spike peptide pools or control peptides (ViraFEST assay). Gathered ahead of the COVID-19 pandemic (2011-2018) were the CD4+ T cells of the unexposed donor. The sample taken for sequencing was CD4+ T cells from blood, cultured in vitro. These receptors originate from a human donor in good health.

The rearrangement joins TRBV2 to TRBJ2-1; D gene unclear. The germline V gene encodes CDR1 SNHLY and CDR2 FYNNEI. V lost 3 bases to trimming and J lost 6 bases, with 6 bases between them. The CDR3 is 12 amino acids. The CDR3 loop reads CASSDSVNEQFF. CDR3 nucleotides: TGTGCCAGCAGTGACAGTGTCAATGAGCAGTTCTTC. Full variable domain (missing parts from reference TRBV2 and TRBJ2-1): EPEVTQTPSHQVTQMGQEVILRCVPISNHLYFYWYRQILGQKVEFLVSFYNNEISEKSEIFDDQFSVERPDGSNFTLKIRSTKLEDSAMYFCASSDSVNEQFFGPGTRLTVL.

In DNA, the CDR3 is TGTGCCAGCAGTCAGTCCGACAAGACCTACGAGCAGTACTTC. This translates into CASSQSDKTYEQYF. The chain couples TRBV27 to TRBJ2-7; D is ambiguous. The germline V gene has CDR1 MNHEY and CDR2 SMNVEV (reference sequence). CDR3 length equals 14 residues. Trimming removed 5 bases at V and 2 bases at J, with 13 bases between.

This chain uses TRBV6-1 with TRBJ1-2, with D unclear. This CDR3 is built from 12 residues. V was pared by 5 bases and J by 2 bases, with 6 bases between. CDR1 and CDR2 from the germline V gene are MNHNS and SASEGT. CDR3 residues: CASSPGNYGYTF. CDR3 bases: TGTGCCAGCAGTCCCGGGAACTATGGCTACACCTTC.

Turning to this clonotype: The junction differs from germline at one of its ends, possibly a read error. The rearrangement uses TRBV2 and TRBJ1-2; D unresolved. CDR3 size: 13 residues. CDR1 and CDR2 from the germline V gene are SNHLY and FYNNEI. The CDR3 DNA is TGTGCCAGCTTTGGGGTGGCTAACTATGGCTACGCCTTC. This sequence encodes CASFGVANYGYAF.

V gene TRBV6-1 combines with J gene TRBJ1-5; D is possibly TRBD1 (6 bases). Trimming took off 6 bases at V and 6 bases at J, with 15 bases between the two ends. Germline V gives CDR1 MNHNS, CDR2 SASEGT. CDR3 length equals 14 residues. CDR3 in DNA: TGTGCCAGCAGAGGAACAGGGTTGGGTCAGCCCCAGCATTTT. This encodes CASRGTGLGQPQHF.

V and J are TRBV30 and TRBJ1-5; no clear D. Germline values: CDR1 GTSNPN, CDR2 SVGIG (reference sequence). The CDR3 contains 14 residues. The V end was cut by 2 bases, the J end by 3 bases, with 11 bases between. The CDR3 reads CAWSTNPLNQPQHF. DNA for the CDR3: TGTGCCTGGAGTACGAACCCTCTCAATCAGCCCCAGCATTTT. The full variable domain, with the rest looked up from reference TRBV30 and TRBJ1-5, is SQTIHQWPATLVQPVGSPLSLECTVEGTSNPNLYWYRQAAGRGLQLLFYSVGIGQISSEVPQNLSASRPQDRQFILSSKKLLLSDSGFYLCAWSTNPLNQPQHFGDGTRLSIL.

The rearrangement joins TRBV5-4 to TRBJ2-7; no clear D. Germline assignment: CDR1 SGHNT and CDR2 YYREEE (reference sequence). The V end was cut by 0 bases, the J end by 0 bases, with 7 bases between. CDR3 length: 14 amino acids. Here the CDR3 reads CASSLGGSSYEQYF. CDR3 nucleotide sequence: TGTGCCAGCAGCTTGGGGGGAAGCTCCTACGAGCAGTACTTC.

The rearrangement uses TRBV6-1 and TRBJ1-6; D is undetermined. The CDR3 is 13 residues long. The V gene lost 8 bases and the J gene lost 10 bases, with 15 bases spanning the gap. The germline CDR1 and CDR2 sequences are MNHNS and SASEGT. DNA for the CDR3: TGTGCCAGCCGGAGCCCTGAAGGCTCACCCCTCCACTTT. Its translation is CASRSPEGSPLHF.

The V gene is TRBV19, the J gene TRBJ2-7; TRBD1 matches 7 bases. Germline V gene data show CDR1 as LNHDA and CDR2 as SQIVND (reference sequence). J was trimmed by 2 bases and V by 3 bases; bases with no gene match: 4. This CDR3 has 14 amino acids. CDR3 bases: TGTGCCAGTAGTATCTCGGGACAGACCTACGAGCAGTACTTC. Translation gives CASSISGQTYEQYF.

The chain joins TRBV20-1 to TRBJ2-7; the D gene is possibly TRBD2 (6 bases). Germline CDR1 DFQATT, CDR2 SNEGSKA (reference sequence). This CDR3 contains 13 residues. Trimming removed 2 bases from V and 3 bases from J, with 11 bases in between. The CDR3 here is CSARKAGFYEQYF. DNA of the CDR3: TGCAGTGCTAGAAAAGCGGGTTTCTACGAGCAGTACTTC.

The table lists this clonotype with a few counts. V usage is TRBV20-1 and J usage is TRBJ2-5; 7 bases are shared with TRBD2. V trimming: 5 bases; J trimming: 0 bases; junction bases outside the gene matches: 3. CDR1 is DFQATT and CDR2 is SNEGSKA in the germline V gene (reference sequence). The CDR3 is 13 amino acids. The DNA of the CDR3 is TGCAGTGCTTCGGGGACTAACCAAGAGACCCAGTACTTC. It encodes CSASGTNQETQYF.

This clonotype has a handful of counts. A read error may account for a junction end that differs from germline. The chain links TRBV12-3 or TRBV12-4 to TRBJ2-1; D possibly corresponds to TRBD1 (5 bases). This CDR3 is 11 amino acids long. CDR3 in DNA: TGTGCCAGCAGTATCAGGGTAAGGAAGGTGTTC. It yields the protein CASSIRVRKVF.

This clonotype was detected only a few times. This chain connects TRBV2 to TRBJ2-2, with 14 bases fitting TRBD2. Germline lookup yields CDR1 SNHLY and CDR2 FYNNEI. Trimming cost V 7 bases and J 5 bases; bases outside gene matches: 9. The CDR3 runs 17 residues. CDR3 sequence: CASTPTSGGARTGELFF. DNA for the CDR3: TGTGCCAGCACCCCGACTAGCGGGGGGGCGAGGACCGGGGAGCTGTTTTTT.

This chain joins TRBV19 and TRBJ2-5, with 7 bases aligning to TRBD1. Germline V gene data show CDR1 as LNHDA and CDR2 as SQIVND (reference sequence). With V trimmed by 5 bases and J by 4 bases, 13 bases remained unmatched. The length of the CDR3 is 16 residues. The CDR3 region is CASSSGQSGHGETQYF. DNA for the CDR3: TGTGCCAGTAGTTCGGGACAGTCAGGGCATGGAGAGACCCAGTACTTC.

The chain is built from TRBV10-3 and TRBJ1-5, with D unclear. CDR1 and CDR2 from the germline V gene are ENHRY and SYGVKD. Trimming removed 1 base at V and 4 bases at J, with 2 bases between. The CDR3 spans 12 residues. The CDR3 protein is CAISELNQPQHF. CDR3 nucleotide sequence: TGTGCCATCAGTGAGTTGAATCAGCCCCAGCATTTT.

As to this clonotype: At one boundary the junction diverges from the germline segment, which might be a read error. The chain combines TRBV5-6 with TRBJ2-7; weak D call: TRBD1 (5 bases). Germline V gene data show CDR1 as SGHDT and CDR2 as YYEEEE. The CDR3 has 14 amino acids. CDR3 in DNA: TGTGCCAGCAGCAGGGGTAGGGTTTCCTACGAGCAGAACTTC. Its translation is CASSRGRVSYEQNF.

This chain links TRBV2 with TRBJ2-3; no reliable D call. V dropped 0 bases and J dropped 0 bases, with 4 bases sitting between them. This CDR3 is 14 amino acids long. Germline V gene lookup returns CDR1 SNHLY and CDR2 FYNNEI. In DNA, the CDR3 is TGTGCCAGCAGTGAAGCGCCTAGCACAGATACGCAGTATTTT. Protein sequence: CASSEAPSTDTQYF.

This chain uses TRBV20-1 with TRBJ2-3, with D perhaps TRBD2 (6 bases). Germline loops: CDR1 DFQATT, CDR2 SNEGSKA (reference sequence). This CDR3 spans 10 amino acids. Trimming cost V 7 bases and J 5 bases, with 7 bases left between them. This chain's CDR3 is CSGGEDTQYF. In DNA, the CDR3 is TGCAGTGGGGGGGAAGATACGCAGTATTTT.

The chain carries TRBV7-9 and TRBJ2-3; D might be TRBD2 (6 bases). The CDR3 is made up of 15 amino acids. In germline, CDR1 is SEHNR, CDR2 FQNEAQ (reference sequence). The V gene lost 1 base and the J gene lost 1 base, with 9 bases spanning the gap. CDR3 bases: TGTGCCAGCAGCTTAGTAGGGGAGGGCACAGATACGCAGTATTTT. Translating it yields CASSLVGEGTDTQYF.

J is TRBJ2-7 and V is TRBV2; 11 bases map to TRBD1. Per the germline V gene, CDR1 is SNHLY and CDR2 is FYNNEI. The CDR3 totals 13 residues. Losses at the gene ends were 6 bases for V and 6 bases for J; bases not matched to a gene: 4. The CDR3 nucleotides are TGTGCCAGCAGCGCCGGGACAGGGGGCGAGCAGTACTTC. It translates to CASSAGTGGEQYF.